A single sample is the source of the 13 T cell receptor beta chains below, sequenced in a study of shared clonotypes between healthy human individuals. Clones were sequenced by immunoSEQ multiplex PCR, and TCRdb holds only the in-frame ones, with some missing. Here the sample spans over 400,000 clones, around 85% being singletons. The material sequenced was PBMCs. Receptor source: a woman aged 40 to 49 in good health. Some clones in this sample may be carry-over from other donors' samples.

The rearrangement joins TRBV5-1 to TRBJ2-7; D is tentatively TRBD1 or TRBD2 (5 bases each). The CDR3 spans 15 residues. CDR1 is SGHRS, CDR2 YFSETQ, per germline. V lost 1 base, J lost 0 bases, and 11 bases lay in between. CDR3 in amino acids: CASSLWGSPSYEQYF. The CDR3 nucleotides are TGCGCCAGCAGCTTGTGGGGGTCCCCCTCCTACGAGCAGTACTTC.

The chain carries TRBV5-1 and TRBJ2-7, with D perhaps TRBD1 (6 bases). This CDR3 contains 13 residues. Deletions cut 4 bases from V and 6 bases from J, with 14 bases between. Germline values: CDR1 SGHRS, CDR2 YFSETQ. The CDR3 DNA sequence: TGCGCCAGCAGCGTAATTACAGGGAGCGAGCAGTACTTC. Translation: CASSVITGSEQYF.

V gene TRBV11-2 combines with J gene TRBJ2-3; D gene uncertain. This CDR3 spans 13 amino acids. Trimming removed 2 bases at V and 3 bases at J, with 6 bases between. Germline CDR1 is SGHAT and CDR2 is FQNNGV. CDR3 nucleotide sequence: TGTGCCAGCAGCTTATGGCGAACAGATACGCAGTATTTT. Its translation: CASSLWRTDTQYF.

The chain uses TRBV7-6 and TRBJ1-3; D not certain. Trimming shortened V by 2 bases and J by 6 bases, and 11 bases separated the two germline ends. The CDR3 has 14 residues. CDR1 and CDR2 (germline): SGHVS, FNYEAQ. As DNA, the CDR3 is TGTGCCAGCAGCTTAATGGGGATCGAAAACACCATATATTTT. Translation gives CASSLMGIENTIYF.

The chain links TRBV27 to TRBJ1-1; D might be TRBD1 (5 bases). Trimming took 5 bases from V and 1 from J, leaving 11 bases between them. The germline V gene encodes CDR1 MNHEY and CDR2 SMNVEV (reference sequence). The CDR3 has 14 residues. CDR3 amino acids: CASSLRGPNTEAFF. DNA of the CDR3: TGTGCCAGCAGTCTTAGGGGCCCGAACACTGAAGCTTTCTTT.

In DNA, the CDR3 is TGCGCCAGCAGCCAAGATACGGGTATGGAGGGCGGCTACACCTTC. This codes for CASSQDTGMEGGYTF. V usage is TRBV4-3 and J usage is TRBJ1-2; D is ambiguous. The CDR3 runs 15 residues. CDR1 LGHNA and CDR2 YSLEER come from the germline V gene. The V gene lost 0 bases and the J gene lost 8 bases, with 16 bases spanning the gap.

This clone was counted many times. This rearrangement joins TRBV5-8 to TRBJ2-3, with 9 bases identical to TRBD1. Germline CDR1 SGHTS, CDR2 YDEGEE. This CDR3 has 14 amino acids. The V segment lost 6 bases and the J segment 2 bases; nucleotides outside the gene matches: 4. This CDR3 reads CASTYRGPTDTQYF. The CDR3 DNA follows: TGTGCCAGCACCTACAGGGGGCCCACAGATACGCAGTATTTT.

This clone was found once. The chain has TRBV19 and TRBJ1-2; a weak D match, TRBD1 (6 bases). Trimming took off 2 bases at V and 2 bases at J, with 12 bases between the two ends. The CDR3 loop spans 15 amino acids. CDR1 is LNHDA, CDR2 SQIVND, per germline (reference sequence). The CDR3, as DNA: TGTGCCAGTAGTATACAGGGGTTGGCGAACTATGGCTACACCTTC. Translated: CASSIQGLANYGYTF.

Notes on this clone: Other DNA variants within this sample encode the same CDR3. The V and J genes are TRBV27 and TRBJ2-3, with 9 bases lining up with TRBD1. Trimming removed 5 bases from V and 3 bases from J; junction bases left unmatched: 3. CDR3 size: 14 residues. CDR1 and CDR2 from the germline V gene are MNHEY and SMNVEV (reference sequence). The CDR3 reads CASSPGQGTDTQYF. The CDR3 DNA is TGTGCCAGCAGTCCGGGACAGGGAACAGATACGCAGTATTTT.

This rearrangement joins TRBV6-5 to TRBJ2-1; TRBD2 might be the D (6 bases). This CDR3 region has 15 residues. Per the germline V gene, CDR1 is MNHEY and CDR2 is SVGAGI. The V end lost 6 bases, the J end lost 5 bases, and 17 bases lay between the germline ends. The chain's CDR3 is CASRLSGTYNNEQFF. The CDR3 coding sequence is TGTGCCAGCAGACTGTCCGGGACTTACAACAATGAGCAGTTCTTC.

Details on this clone: This likely stems from a read error, as it lies one base from a far larger clone. The rearrangement uses TRBV6-5 and TRBJ2-5; TRBD1 agrees at 11 bases. The DNA matches TRBJ2-7 better at its end, which makes the J call doubtful. Per germline, CDR1 MNHEY and CDR2 SVGAGI. CDR3 length: 16 residues. The chain's CDR3 is CASSSWTGGFSYEQYF. The CDR3 region has the DNA TGTGCCAGCAGTTCCTGGACAGGGGGCTTTTCCTACGAGCAGTACTTC.

V and J are TRBV28 and TRBJ2-1; TRBD2 matches 10 bases. Unmatched junction bases numbered 6, after V lost 5 bases and J lost 5 bases. The CDR3 length is 15 residues. The germline V gene has CDR1 MDHEN and CDR2 SYDVKM. The CDR3 here is CASSPGTSEHNEQFF. The CDR3 coding sequence is TGTGCCAGCAGTCCCGGGACTAGCGAGCACAATGAGCAGTTCTTC.

This clone was recorded many times. The identical CDR3 is also encoded by other nucleotide sequences in the sample. The rearrangement joins TRBV7-2 to TRBJ1-1; D is unresolved. V gave up 3 bases and J gave up 7 bases, with 9 bases separating them. The CDR3 spans 12 residues. The germline CDR1 and CDR2 sequences are SGHTA and FQGNSA. The chain's CDR3 is CASSFDYSEAFF. In nucleotides, the CDR3 is TGTGCCAGCAGCTTTGACTACAGTGAAGCTTTCTTT. Complete variable domain (other parts from reference TRBV7-2 and TRBJ1-1): GAGVSQSPSNKVTEKGKDVELRCDPISGHTALYWYRQSLGQGLEFLIYFQGNSAPDKSGLPSDRFSAERTGGSVSTLTIQRTQQEDSAVYLCASSFDYSEAFFGQGTRLTVV.